The next 17 T cell receptor beta chains were all read from a single sample in a study of tumor-infiltrating lymphocytes in primary liver carcinoma. The authors made TCR beta cDNA from around 500 ng total RNA with a constant-region primer. TCR beta libraries came from three nested multiplex PCR rounds using slightly modified ARM-PCR. A C-beta reverse primer and TRBV1-TRBV30 forward primers served in each of the first two PCR rounds, at about 10 cycles apiece. One entry per CDR3 protein, called by TCRdb with MiXCR from the multiplex PCR reads. The sample includes tens of thousands of distinct CDR3 sequences, 70% to 90% of them seen just once. The roughly 19-32 mg bulk tissue piece was not sorted before simultaneous RNA and DNA extraction. The sample taken for sequencing was liver tumor tissue from sampling region 2. Subset given: tumor region T2, inferior pole. The origin of the receptors is a woman in her 30s with primary liver carcinoma and hepatitis B virus infection.

The chain links TRBV10-3 to TRBJ2-5; D unclear. This CDR3 is 15 amino acids long. From germline, CDR1 is ENHRY and CDR2 SYGVKD. The V and J ends lost 11 bases and 2 bases respectively, with 21 bases between them. CDR3 residues: CAVGDSATRQETQYF. In nucleotides, the CDR3 is TGTGCCGTCGGTGACTCGGCTACCAGACAAGAGACCCAGTACTTC.

This clonotype has a single count. Mismatch with germline at one junction end may stem from a read error. The chain links TRBV12-3 or TRBV12-4 to TRBJ2-7, with TRBD2 as a possible D gene (5 bases). The CDR3 loop spans 15 amino acids. CDR3 nucleotide sequence: TGTGTCAGCAGTTTACTGGGGAGTTGGATCTACGATCGGTACTTC. It is translated as CVSSLLGSWIYDRYF.

Worth noting for this clonotype: The CDR3 does not end in the conserved phenylalanine or tryptophan, so this is likely a read error. The chain is built from TRBV11-3 and TRBJ2-1; 13 positions agree with TRBD2. Germline trimming cut 5 bases from V and 8 bases from J; bases unmatched to any gene: 6. The CDR3 runs to 15 residues. Germline CDR1 and CDR2: SGHNT and YENEEA. CDR3 bases: TGTGCCAGCAGCCAACTAGCGGGGGGGGGGCATGAGCAGTTCTTA. Translating it yields CASSQLAGGGHEQFL.

V and J are TRBV28 and TRBJ1-5; D is unclear. Germline V gives CDR1 MDHEN, CDR2 SYDVKM. The CDR3 is made up of 17 amino acids. Trimming removed 5 bases from V and 3 bases from J, with 20 bases in between. The chain's CDR3 is CASSPLTGGCSNQPQHF. The CDR3, as DNA: TGTGCCAGCAGTCCGCTCACGGGAGGATGCTCCAATCAGCCCCAGCATTTT.

A word on this clonotype: One end of the junction does not line up with germline, which may come from a read error. The chain couples TRBV6-2 or TRBV6-3 to TRBJ2-7; D may be TRBD1 or TRBD2 (6 bases each). CDR3 size: 15 residues. CDR1 and CDR2 (germline): MNHEY, SVGEGT. CDR3: CASSYKDSGSYDQYF. Here the CDR3 DNA reads TGTGCCAGCAGTTACAAGGACAGCGGGTCCTACGATCAGTACTTC.

This clonotype was detected once. The chain links TRBV4-2 to TRBJ2-7; 10 bases line up with TRBD1. The germline V gene has CDR1 LGHNA and CDR2 YNFKEQ. This CDR3 comprises 18 residues. Germline trimming cut 10 bases from V and 6 bases from J; bases unmatched to any gene: 24. The CDR3 region is CANNQEHLGQGGPREQYF. The CDR3 coding sequence is TGTGCCAACAACCAGGAACACCTAGGACAGGGGGGACCTCGCGAGCAGTACTTC.

In the case of this clonotype: A read error may produce the germline difference seen at one junction end. The V gene is TRBV11-2, the J gene TRBJ2-7; possible D gene TRBD2, 6 bases. The CDR3 is 13 amino acids. Germline V CDR1 and CDR2: SGHAT, FQNNGV. CDR3 DNA: TGTGCCAGCAGCTCTCCGGCGGGGCACGAGCAGAACTTC. Protein sequence: CASSSPAGHEQNF.

V and J are TRBV12-3 or TRBV12-4 and TRBJ2-7, with D possibly being TRBD1 (6 bases). This CDR3 has 14 amino acids. Deletions cut 7 bases from V and 3 bases from J, with 16 bases between. The CDR3 DNA follows: TGTGCCAGCAATCATAGGGACATTAACTACGAGCAGTACTTC. It is translated as CASNHRDINYEQYF.

This clonotype was found once. Lacking the conserved final phenylalanine or tryptophan, this CDR3 likely reflects a read error. No DNA is shown, since the ends of the CDR3 on it are uncertain; the CDR3 is the one TCRdb lists. The V call is TRBV6-2 or TRBV6-3, the J call TRBJ2-7; TRBD2, the D gene given by the table, was not confirmed from the DNA. CDR1 and CDR2 from the germline V gene are MNHEY and SVGEGT. The CDR3 has 15 residues if both end residues are counted. CDR3 protein: CASSQLAGGLYKQHL.

Of note for this clonotype: The junction does not match germline at one end; this may be a read error. The gene calls are TRBV11-2 and TRBJ2-1, with D tentatively TRBD1 (6 bases). CDR3 size: 13 residues. Looked up from germline, CDR1 is SGHAT and CDR2 is FQNNGV. CDR3 loop: CVSSSGQGFDQFF. DNA for the CDR3: TGTGTCAGCAGCTCAGGGCAGGGGTTTGATCAGTTCTTC.

This clonotype has a single count. Lacking the conserved final phenylalanine or tryptophan, this CDR3 likely reflects a read error. The DNA is omitted, as the CDR3 cannot be located on it reliably, and the CDR3 follows TCRdb's listing. The chain carries TRBV11-3 and TRBJ2-7; the listed D gene, TRBD2, was not tested against the DNA. The CDR3 spans 16 amino acids, including both terminal residues. Germline CDR1 is SGHNT and CDR2 is YENEEA. The CDR3 sequence is CANSPLRTSDDLRAVL.

On this clonotype itself: This sequence may be a read error, since a much larger clone differs from it by one base. This sequence joins TRBV28 and TRBJ2-1; TRBD2 might be the D (6 bases). From germline, CDR1 is MDHEN and CDR2 SYDVKM. The CDR3 runs 14 residues. The CDR3 DNA follows: TGTGCCAGCAGTCGCGCCCGGGGGTTAAATGAGCAGTCCTTC. Its translation is CASSRARGLNEQSF. Using reference TRBV28 and TRBJ2-1 for the parts outside the CDR3, the full variable domain is DVKVTQSSRYLVKRTGEKVFLECVQDMDHENMFWYRQDPGLGLRLIYFSYDVKMKEKGDIPEGYSVSREKKERFSLILESASTNQTSMYLCASSRARGLNEQSFGPGTRLTVL.

About this clonotype: Compared with germline, one end of the junction differs, possibly owing to a read error. The chain carries TRBV6-6 and TRBJ2-3, with D unresolved. The germline gives CDR1 MNHNY, CDR2 SVGAGI (reference sequence). The CDR3 consists of 17 residues. The CDR3 sequence is CSSSYQTGPRGTDTQYF. The DNA for the CDR3 is TGTTCCAGCAGTTACCAGACCGGACCCCGAGGCACAGATACGCAGTATTTT.

To note about this clonotype: The junction shows a germline mismatch at one end, possibly a read error. This chain connects TRBV5-1 to TRBJ2-1; 13 bases map to TRBD2. The CDR3 spans 16 residues. Germline-derived CDR1 and CDR2 are SGHRS and YFSETQ. The CDR3 nucleotides are TGCGCCAGCAGCTTGGGGGGGACTAGCGGGATGAATGAGCACTTCTTC. Protein product: CASSLGGTSGMNEHFF.

Points on this clonotype: Since no conserved phenylalanine or tryptophan closes the CDR3, a read error is the likely cause. Because the CDR3's place on the DNA is in doubt, the DNA is left out and the CDR3 is given as listed by TCRdb. The genes are TRBV11-3 and TRBJ2-1; the table's D gene call, TRBD1, was not cross checked with the DNA. Germline CDR1 is SGHNT and CDR2 is YENEEA. The CDR3 region is 12 residues in length, termini included. The CDR3 loop is CASPLTGIEQFL.

Notes on this clonotype: This could be a read error, since a much larger clone is one nucleotide away. The chain carries TRBV7-6 and TRBJ2-5, with a possible D match to TRBD2 (5 bases). V shed 4 bases and J shed 1 base, with 19 bases lying between them. The germline V gene encodes CDR1 SGHVS and CDR2 FNYEAQ. This CDR3 has 17 residues. The CDR3 nucleotides are TGTGCCAGCAGCTCCAGTATACGGGGATCAGCCCAAGAGACCCAGTACTTC. Translation gives CASSSSIRGSAQETQYF.

This chain uses TRBV4-3 with TRBJ2-3; D is undetermined. This CDR3 has 18 amino acids. The V gene lost 0 bases and the J gene lost 2 bases, with 18 bases spanning the gap. Germline CDR1 reads LGHNA; CDR2 reads YSLEER. CDR3 nucleotides: TGCGCCAGCAGCCAAGATGTAGAGACGCCTATACTCACAGATACGCAGTATTTT. Amino acid sequence: CASSQDVETPILTDTQYF.